This T cell receptor beta chain was identified during a study of OX40 agonist ivuxolimab in advanced cancers. Study details: An agonistic human IgG2 monoclonal antibody against OX40 (CD134) was given. Of the patients, three showed partial responses, one with hepatocellular carcinoma and two with cutaneous melanoma.

Notes on this clone: Antigen specificity is unknown.

TCRdb keeps only in-frame clones here, not all; method: immunoSEQ multiplex PCR. The table lists approximately 61,000 clones, more than 80% of them singletons. General study results and limits: Certain nonresponders likewise exhibited a low normalized T-cell clonal expansion. CD8+ T cells (on average) carried more expanded clones than CD4+ T cells.

This CDR3 region has 15 residues. Germline V gene data show CDR1 as SGDLS and CDR2 as YYNGEE. V dropped 1 base and J dropped 3 bases, with 13 bases sitting between them. The V gene is TRBV9, the J gene TRBJ1-1; D unresolved. The sequenced sample was CD4+ or CD8+ T cells sorted from blood, obtained in a trial of the OX40 agonist ivuxolimab. The sequence derives from an adult with an advanced solid tumor such as melanoma, head and neck, liver or kidney cancer. The CDR3 protein is CASSVLLGGYTEAFF. CDR3 DNA sequence: TGTGCCAGCAGCGTACTATTAGGCGGATACACTGAAGCTTTCTTT.